This T cell receptor beta chain derives from a study of T-cell reconstitution after alpha-beta-depleted transplantation in children. Broader study findings: When one year had passed after transplant, most T-cell counts and diversity came from newly produced T cells. At around two months after transplant, the alpha-beta T cells were reportedly derived from several hundred expanded clones that came from non-depleted graft cells.

Unique molecular identifiers were used to barcode this TCRbeta library. MiXCR, applied by TCRdb to the PCR reads, yields one record per CDR3 protein. The table has about 980,000 distinct CDR3 sequences, around 30% seen once. To note about this clonotype: As yet, its antigen is unknown.

The starting material was PBMCs, mostly from graft donor cells, obtained 360 days after TCRalphabeta/CD19-depleted stem cell transplant. The receptor comes from a boy younger than two who had a stem cell transplant for SCID, so the T cells may come from the graft donor.

The CDR3 loop reads CASSLIPEPGGTEAFF. The CDR3 nucleotides are TGCGCCAGCAGCCTTATTCCAGAGCCCGGGGGCACTGAAGCTTTCTTT. V gene TRBV5-1 combines with J gene TRBJ1-1; D may be TRBD1 (5 bases). This CDR3 spans 16 amino acids. Germline V gene data show CDR1 as SGHRS and CDR2 as YFSETQ. The germline V and J ends were trimmed by 4 bases and 4 bases, with 20 bases remaining between them.